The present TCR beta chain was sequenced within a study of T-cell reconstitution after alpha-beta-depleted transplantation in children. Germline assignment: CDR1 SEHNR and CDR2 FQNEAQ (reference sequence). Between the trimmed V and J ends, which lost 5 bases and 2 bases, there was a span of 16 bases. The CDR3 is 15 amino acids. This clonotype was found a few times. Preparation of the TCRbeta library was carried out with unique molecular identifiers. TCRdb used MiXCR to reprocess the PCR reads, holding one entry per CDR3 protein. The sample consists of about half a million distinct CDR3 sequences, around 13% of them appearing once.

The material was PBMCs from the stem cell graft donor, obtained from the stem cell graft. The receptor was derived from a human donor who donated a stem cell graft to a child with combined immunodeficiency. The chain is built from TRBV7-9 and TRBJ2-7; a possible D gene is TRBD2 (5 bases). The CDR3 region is CASSPRPGSAYEQYF. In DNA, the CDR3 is TGTGCCAGCAGCCCGCGCCCGGGGAGCGCCTACGAGCAGTACTTC. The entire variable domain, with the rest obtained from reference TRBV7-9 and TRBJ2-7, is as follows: DTGVSQNPRHKITKRGQNVTFRCDPISEHNRLYWYRQTLGQGPEFLTYFQNEAQLEKSRLLSDRFSAERPKGSFSTLEIQRTEQGDSAMYLCASSPRPGSAYEQYFGPGTRLTVT.